These T cell receptor beta chains were read from a single sample in a study of OX40 agonist ivuxolimab in advanced cancers. Profiling relied on immunoSEQ multiplex PCR, and the TCRdb table lists in-frame clones only, not all of them. The sample contains roughly 60,000 clones, approximately 86% of which appear only once. Sequences were derived from CD4+ or CD8+ T cells sorted from blood, sampled in a trial of the OX40 agonist ivuxolimab. Every receptor here comes from an adult with an advanced solid tumor such as melanoma, head and neck, liver or kidney cancer. CDR3s include the opening cysteine and the closing phenylalanine or tryptophan. D genes are given only for firm matches. Clone size, where shown, is once, few, many, or a class for clones that have expanded.

len: 14
v_gene: TRBV4-3
j_gene: TRBJ2-1
d_gene: -
abundance: -
CDR3aa: CASSQDRLTYEQFF
CDR3nt: TGCGCCAGCAGCCAAGATAGGTTGACCTATGAGCAGTTCTTC

len: 16
v_gene: TRBV28
j_gene: TRBJ1-1
d_gene: TRBD1
abundance: -
CDR3aa: CASSLAPSTGTTEAFF
CDR3nt: TGTGCCAGCAGTTTGGCCCCATCGACAGGGACCACTGAAGCTTTCTTT

len: 16
v_gene: TRBV30
j_gene: TRBJ2-2
d_gene: TRBD1
abundance: -
CDR3aa: CAWSSADRGWTGELFF
CDR3nt: TGTGCCTGGAGTTCCGCGGACAGGGGGTGGACCGGGGAGCTGTTTTTT

len: 13
v_gene: TRBV5-1
j_gene: TRBJ2-1
d_gene: TRBD2
abundance: -
CDR3aa: CASTSGAGNEQFF
CDR3nt: TGCGCCAGCACCTCGGGAGCGGGGAATGAGCAGTTCTTC

len: 13
v_gene: TRBV6-6
j_gene: TRBJ2-7
d_gene: -
abundance: -
CDR3aa: CASSSTVVYEQYF
CDR3nt: TGTGCCAGCAGTTCGACGGTTGTCTACGAGCAGTACTTC

len: 15
v_gene: TRBV5-4
j_gene: TRBJ1-4
d_gene: TRBD1
abundance: -
CDR3aa: CASSLARGQGEKLFF
CDR3nt: TGTGCCAGCAGCCTCGCCAGGGGGCAAGGGGAAAAACTGTTTTTT

len: 14
v_gene: TRBV28
j_gene: TRBJ2-3
d_gene: -
abundance: once
CDR3aa: CASSLSGARRTQYF
CDR3nt: TGTGCCAGCAGTTTATCAGGGGCGAGGCGTACGCAGTATTTT

len: 16
v_gene: TRBV6-6
j_gene: TRBJ1-6
d_gene: -
abundance: -
CDR3aa: CASSYSHVPTNSPLHF
CDR3nt: TGTGCCAGCAGTTACTCTCACGTCCCTACTAATTCACCCCTCCACTTT

len: 15
v_gene: TRBV5-4
j_gene: TRBJ2-1
d_gene: TRBD2
abundance: -
CDR3aa: CASSLASGGYNEQFF
CDR3nt: TGTGCCAGCAGCTTGGCTAGCGGGGGATACAATGAGCAGTTCTTC

len: 16
v_gene: TRBV5-4
j_gene: TRBJ1-4
d_gene: -
abundance: -
CDR3aa: CASSLMGDRGSEKLFF
CDR3nt: TGTGCCAGCAGCTTAATGGGGGATAGGGGGAGTGAAAAACTGTTTTTT

len: 14
v_gene: TRBV5-8
j_gene: TRBJ1-6
d_gene: -
abundance: -
CDR3aa: CASRAYQAGSPLHF
CDR3nt: TGTGCCAGCAGGGCTTACCAGGCCGGTTCACCCCTCCACTTT

len: 13
v_gene: TRBV11-2
j_gene: TRBJ2-1
d_gene: -
abundance: -
CDR3aa: CASSLTDENEQFF
CDR3nt: TGTGCCAGCAGCTTGACCGACGAGAATGAGCAGTTCTTC

len: 16
v_gene: TRBV6-6
j_gene: TRBJ2-2
d_gene: TRBD1
abundance: once
CDR3aa: CASSPYDREDTGELFF
CDR3nt: TGTGCCAGCAGTCCTTATGACAGGGAAGACACCGGGGAGCTGTTTTTT

len: 17
v_gene: TRBV11-3
j_gene: TRBJ2-3
d_gene: -
abundance: -
CDR3aa: CASSSDFGKEGTDTQYF
CDR3nt: TGTGCCAGCAGCTCGGACTTTGGGAAGGAAGGCACAGATACGCAGTATTTT

len: 14
v_gene: TRBV7-2
j_gene: TRBJ1-6
d_gene: -
abundance: -
CDR3aa: CASSLVVRVEPLHF
CDR3nt: TGTGCCAGCAGCTTAGTAGTCCGGGTAGAACCCCTCCACTTT

len: 15
v_gene: TRBV2
j_gene: TRBJ1-1
d_gene: -
abundance: -
CDR3aa: CASSYGGPTDTEAFF
CDR3nt: TGTGCCAGCTCTTACGGTGGGCCCACCGACACTGAAGCTTTCTTT

len: 14
v_gene: TRBV30
j_gene: TRBJ2-3
d_gene: -
abundance: -
CDR3aa: CAWSVNRNTDTQYF
CDR3nt: TGTGCCTGGAGTGTAAATAGGAACACAGATACGCAGTATTTT

len: 14
v_gene: TRBV7-2
j_gene: TRBJ2-2
d_gene: -
abundance: -
CDR3aa: CASSLEANTGELFF
CDR3nt: TGTGCCAGCAGCTTGGAAGCGAACACCGGGGAGCTGTTTTTT

len: 13
v_gene: TRBV7-8
j_gene: TRBJ1-4
d_gene: -
abundance: -
CDR3aa: CASSRGMGEKLFF
CDR3nt: TGTGCCAGCAGCCGGGGAATGGGAGAAAAACTGTTTTTT

len: 14
v_gene: TRBV5-1
j_gene: TRBJ2-1
d_gene: -
abundance: -
CDR3aa: CASSVDSRYNEQFF
CDR3nt: TGCGCCAGCTCGGTAGATAGTAGATACAATGAGCAGTTCTTC

len: 10
v_gene: TRBV6-1
j_gene: TRBJ1-2
d_gene: -
abundance: -
CDR3aa: CASGNRGYTF
CDR3nt: TGTGCCAGCGGGAACCGTGGCTACACCTTC

len: 13
v_gene: TRBV25-1
j_gene: TRBJ2-7
d_gene: -
abundance: -
CDR3aa: CASSPLTDARVNF
CDR3nt: TGTGCCAGCAGTCCCCTTACCGACGCCCGAGTGAACTTC

len: 15
v_gene: TRBV5-6
j_gene: TRBJ1-1
d_gene: -
abundance: -
CDR3aa: CASSFLNLENTEAFF
CDR3nt: TGTGCCAGCAGCTTTTTAAACCTTGAGAACACTGAAGCTTTCTTT

len: 16
v_gene: TRBV6-1
j_gene: TRBJ1-4
d_gene: -
abundance: -
CDR3aa: CASSEAHRTVVGGLFF
CDR3nt: TGTGCCAGCAGTGAAGCGCACCGAACTGTGGTGGGGGGACTGTTTTTT

len: 17
v_gene: TRBV5-1
j_gene: TRBJ1-1
d_gene: -
abundance: -
CDR3aa: CASSLNLREGGNTEAFF
CDR3nt: TGCGCCAGCAGCTTGAACTTGCGGGAAGGGGGGAACACTGAAGCTTTCTTT

len: 15
v_gene: TRBV5-1
j_gene: TRBJ2-1
d_gene: TRBD2
abundance: -
CDR3aa: CASSLGLAGPNEQFF
CDR3nt: TGCGCCAGCAGCTTGGGACTAGCGGGGCCCAATGAGCAGTTCTTC

len: 14
v_gene: TRBV2
j_gene: TRBJ2-3
d_gene: -
abundance: -
CDR3aa: CASKGRGLTDTQYF
CDR3nt: TGTGCCAGCAAGGGGCGGGGGCTCACAGATACGCAGTATTTT

len: 15
v_gene: TRBV1
j_gene: TRBJ2-1
d_gene: -
abundance: -
CDR3aa: CTSSLPDINDNEQFF
CDR3nt: TGCACCAGCAGCCTGCCGGATATCAATGACAATGAGCAGTTCTTC

len: 14
v_gene: TRBV5-5
j_gene: TRBJ2-7
d_gene: TRBD2
abundance: -
CDR3aa: CASSFDRGGNEQYF
CDR3nt: TGTGCCAGCAGCTTCGATCGGGGGGGAAACGAGCAGTACTTC

len: 15
v_gene: TRBV30
j_gene: TRBJ2-1
d_gene: TRBD1
abundance: -
CDR3aa: CAWSDGTGIDNEQFF
CDR3nt: TGTGCCTGGAGTGATGGGACAGGGATAGACAATGAGCAGTTCTTC

len: 15
v_gene: TRBV19
j_gene: TRBJ1-2
d_gene: -
abundance: -
CDR3aa: CASNHERRESYGYTF
CDR3nt: TGTGCCAGTAACCACGAACGCAGGGAAAGCTATGGCTACACCTTC

len: 12
v_gene: TRBV10-3
j_gene: TRBJ2-7
d_gene: -
abundance: -
CDR3aa: CAIGWLGAEQYF
CDR3nt: TGTGCCATCGGTTGGCTAGGCGCCGAGCAGTACTTC

len: 15
v_gene: TRBV28
j_gene: TRBJ2-3
d_gene: TRBD1
abundance: once
CDR3aa: CASSLGGQGEDTQYF
CDR3nt: TGTGCCAGCAGTTTAGGCGGACAGGGGGAGGATACGCAGTATTTT